This T cell receptor beta chain was documented in a study of early T cells in non-severe SARS-CoV-2 infection. Study information: Sequencing used unsorted whole-blood bulk RNA, so chains lack pairing.

Germline V gives CDR1 DFQATT, CDR2 SNEGSKA (reference sequence). This CDR3 spans 11 amino acids. With regard to this clonotype: The antigen is unknown.

Tagging with unique molecular identifiers was applied to individual cDNA molecules. Using its own MiXCR run on the 5' RACE reads, TCRdb lists one record per CDR3 protein. Of 65,000 to 95,000 distinct CDR3 sequences in the sample, 11% to 15% were seen once. Points from the study as a whole: There was a bias toward anti-spike CD8 responses in VDJdb matching, which missed private and CD4 specificities.

The sequence came from an adult who was a healthcare worker with PCR-confirmed SARS-CoV-2 infection or an uninfected control (not recorded which). This chain uses TRBV20-1 with TRBJ1-1; no reliable D call. The sequenced material came from whole blood. The CDR3 nucleotides are TGCGGAATAGCAGTGAACACTGAAGCTTTCTTT. Encoded protein: CGIAVNTEAFF.